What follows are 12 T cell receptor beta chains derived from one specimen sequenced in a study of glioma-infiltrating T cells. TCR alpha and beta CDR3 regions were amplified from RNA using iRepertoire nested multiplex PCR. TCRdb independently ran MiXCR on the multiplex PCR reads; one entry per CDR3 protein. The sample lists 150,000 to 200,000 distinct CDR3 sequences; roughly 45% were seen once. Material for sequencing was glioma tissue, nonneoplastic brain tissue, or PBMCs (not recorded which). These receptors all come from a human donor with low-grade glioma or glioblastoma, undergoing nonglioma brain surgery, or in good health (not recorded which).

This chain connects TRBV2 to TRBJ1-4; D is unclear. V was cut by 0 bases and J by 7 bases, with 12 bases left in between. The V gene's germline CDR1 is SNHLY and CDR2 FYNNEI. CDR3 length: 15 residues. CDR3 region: CASSEAASKGEKLFF. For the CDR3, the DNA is TGTGCCAGCAGTGAAGCGGCATCGAAGGGTGAAAAACTGTTTTTT.

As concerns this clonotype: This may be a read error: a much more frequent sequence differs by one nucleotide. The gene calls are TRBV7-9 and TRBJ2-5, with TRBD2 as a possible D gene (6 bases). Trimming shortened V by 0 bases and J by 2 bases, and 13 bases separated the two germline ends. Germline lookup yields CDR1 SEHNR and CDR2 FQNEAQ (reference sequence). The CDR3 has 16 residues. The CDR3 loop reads CASSLATDSGQETQYF. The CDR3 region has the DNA TGTGCCAGCAGCTTAGCGACGGATAGCGGTCAAGAGACCCAGTACTTC.

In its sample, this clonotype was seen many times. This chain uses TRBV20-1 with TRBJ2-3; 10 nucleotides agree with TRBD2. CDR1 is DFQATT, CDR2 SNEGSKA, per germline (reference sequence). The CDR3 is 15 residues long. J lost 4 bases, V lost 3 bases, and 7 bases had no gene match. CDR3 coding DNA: TGCAGTGCTAGCGCGACTAGCGGGTGGGCAGATACGCAGTATTTT. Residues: CSASATSGWADTQYF.

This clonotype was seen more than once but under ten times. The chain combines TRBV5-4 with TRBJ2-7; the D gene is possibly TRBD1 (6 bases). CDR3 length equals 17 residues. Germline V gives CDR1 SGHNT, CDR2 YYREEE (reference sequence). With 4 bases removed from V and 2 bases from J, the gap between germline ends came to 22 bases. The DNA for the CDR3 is TGTGCCAGCAGCAACTCCAAAAGGACAGCGGTGACCTACGAGCAGTACTTC. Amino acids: CASSNSKRTAVTYEQYF. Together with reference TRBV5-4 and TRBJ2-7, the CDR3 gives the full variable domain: ETGVTQSPTHLIKTRGQQVTLRCSSQSGHNTVSWYQQALGQGPQFIFQYYREEENGRGNFPPRFSGLQFPNYSSELNVNALELDDSALYLCASSNSKRTAVTYEQYFGPGTRLTVT.

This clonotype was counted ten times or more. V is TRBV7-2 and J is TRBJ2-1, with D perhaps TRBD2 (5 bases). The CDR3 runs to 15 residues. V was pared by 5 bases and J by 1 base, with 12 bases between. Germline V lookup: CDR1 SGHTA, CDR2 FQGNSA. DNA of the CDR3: TGTGCCAGCAGCGAAGGGTGGGAGTCCTACAATGAGCAGTTCTTC. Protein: CASSEGWESYNEQFF.

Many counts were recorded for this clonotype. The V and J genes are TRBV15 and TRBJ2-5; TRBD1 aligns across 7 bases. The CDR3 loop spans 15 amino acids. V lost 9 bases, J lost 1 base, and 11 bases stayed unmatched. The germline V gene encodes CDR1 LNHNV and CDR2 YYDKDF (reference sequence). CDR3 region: CATSRGPPFQETQYF. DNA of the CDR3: TGTGCCACTTCTAGGGGGCCCCCTTTCCAAGAGACCCAGTACTTC.

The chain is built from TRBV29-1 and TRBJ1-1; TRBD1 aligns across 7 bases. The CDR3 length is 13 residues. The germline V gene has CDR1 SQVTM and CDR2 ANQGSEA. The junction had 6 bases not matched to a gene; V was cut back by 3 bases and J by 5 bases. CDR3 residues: CSVEYRGGTEAFF. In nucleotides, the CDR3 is TGCAGCGTTGAGTACAGGGGCGGAACTGAAGCTTTCTTT.

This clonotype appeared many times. CDR3 loop: CSANIHLAGVVETQYF. The DNA for the CDR3 is TGCAGTGCTAATATCCACCTAGCGGGAGTGGTAGAGACCCAGTACTTC. This chain connects TRBV20-1 to TRBJ2-5, with TRBD2 matching 10 bases. The trim removed 4 bases at V and 4 bases at J, leaving 12 bases unmatched. The CDR3 is 16 residues long. Germline V CDR1 and CDR2: DFQATT, SNEGSKA (reference sequence).

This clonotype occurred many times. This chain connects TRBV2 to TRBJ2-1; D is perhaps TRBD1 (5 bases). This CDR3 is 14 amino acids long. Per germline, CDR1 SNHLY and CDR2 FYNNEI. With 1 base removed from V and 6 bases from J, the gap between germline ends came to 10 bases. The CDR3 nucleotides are TGTGCCAGCAGTGAAGAAGGGGCCCTCAATGAGCAGTTCTTC. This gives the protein CASSEEGALNEQFF.

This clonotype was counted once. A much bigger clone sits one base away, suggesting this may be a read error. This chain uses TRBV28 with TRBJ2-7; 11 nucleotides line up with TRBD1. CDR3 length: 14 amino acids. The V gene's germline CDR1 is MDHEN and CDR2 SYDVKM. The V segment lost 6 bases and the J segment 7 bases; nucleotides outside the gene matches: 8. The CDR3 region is CASSPGQGEHEQYF. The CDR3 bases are TGTGCCAGCAGCCCGGGACAGGGGGAACATGAGCAGTACTTC. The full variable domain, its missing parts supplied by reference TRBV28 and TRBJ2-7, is DVKVTQSSRYLVKRTGEKVFLECVQDMDHENMFWYRQDPGLGLRLIYFSYDVKMKEKGDIPEGYSVSREKKERFSLILESASTNQTSMYLCASSPGQGEHEQYFGPGTRLTVT.

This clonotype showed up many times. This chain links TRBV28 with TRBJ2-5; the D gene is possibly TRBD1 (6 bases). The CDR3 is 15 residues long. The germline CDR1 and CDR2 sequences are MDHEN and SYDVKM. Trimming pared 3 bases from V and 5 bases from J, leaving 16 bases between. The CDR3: CASSLDQGLWETQYF. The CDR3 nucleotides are TGTGCCAGCAGTTTGGACCAGGGGCTGTGGGAGACCCAGTACTTC.

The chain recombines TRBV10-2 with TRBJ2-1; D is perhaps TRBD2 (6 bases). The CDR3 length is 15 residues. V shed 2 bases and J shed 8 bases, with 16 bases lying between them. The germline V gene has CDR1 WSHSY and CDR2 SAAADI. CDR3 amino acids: CASSERTAGQHEQFF. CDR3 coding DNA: TGCGCCAGCAGTGAGCGGACTGCGGGGCAGCATGAGCAGTTCTTC.